This record looks at one T cell receptor beta chain sequence and its context. This record comes from a study of blood T cell repertoires in COVID-19. Study background: The samples span acute and convalescent COVID-19 from the United States, Italy and Spain. The analysed material was cDNA or gDNA that came from T cells, B-cell-depleted T cells, or PBMCs.

Sequenced by immunoSEQ multiplex PCR; TCRdb stores in-frame clones only, minus some. The sample includes approximately 170,000 clones, less than 90% of them seen just once. The specimen was peripheral blood. This receptor was obtained from a man between 60 and 75 years old with acute or convalescent COVID-19.

In nucleotides, the CDR3 is TGTGCCAGCAGTTCGACAGGGGTGGGGGCTGAAGCTTTCTTT. This translates into CASSSTGVGAEAFF. The chain is built from TRBV6-5 and TRBJ1-1; 8 bases align to TRBD1. Germline-derived CDR1 and CDR2 are MNHEY and SVGAGI. V trimming: 4 bases; J trimming: 6 bases; junction bases outside the gene matches: 7. The CDR3 length is 14 residues.